The T cell receptor (beta chain) under discussion was sequenced for a study of T cell repertoires in cytomegalovirus infection. Across the whole study: Public TCR beta signatures were indicative of both CMV infection and a matching HLA type. Overall study results and limits: Cumulated frequencies of public TCR beta families served to identify carriers of CMV plus the relevant HLA.

The V end lost 1 base, the J end lost 4 bases, and 10 bases lay between the germline ends. Germline loops: CDR1 MGHRA, CDR2 YSYEKL. This CDR3 spans 14 amino acids. Via MiXCR, TCRdb re-called the reads, giving one row per CDR3 protein. Of around 750,000 distinct CDR3 sequences listed, about 30% are singletons. This clonotype was seen a few times. Its antigen is unidentified. V and J are TRBV4-1 and TRBJ1-1; no definite D call. The specimen was cultured CD8+ T cells from PBMCs, collected from culture after CMV antigen stimulation. This TCR was recovered from a human donor in good health (CMV status not recorded). Some clones in this sample may be carry-over from other donors' samples. CDR3 region: CASSQGYPGTEAFF. As DNA, the CDR3 is TGCGCCAGCAGCCAAGGTTACCCTGGCACTGAAGCTTTCTTT.